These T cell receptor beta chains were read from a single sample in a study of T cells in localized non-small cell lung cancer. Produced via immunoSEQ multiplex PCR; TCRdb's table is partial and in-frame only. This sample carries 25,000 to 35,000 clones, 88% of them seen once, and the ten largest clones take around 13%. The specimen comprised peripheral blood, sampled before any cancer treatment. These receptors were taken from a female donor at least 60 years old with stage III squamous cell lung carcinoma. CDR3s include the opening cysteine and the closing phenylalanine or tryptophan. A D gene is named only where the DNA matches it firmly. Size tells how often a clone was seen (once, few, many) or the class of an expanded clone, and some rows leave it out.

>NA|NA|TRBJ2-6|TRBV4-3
TGCGCCAGCAGCCAAGAAGTAAGGCACCGAACCTCTGGGGCCAACGTCCTGACTTTC
CASSQEVRHRTSGANVLTF
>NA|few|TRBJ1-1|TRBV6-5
TGTGCCAGCAGTACACAAAACACTGAAGCTTTCTTT
CASSTQNTEAFF
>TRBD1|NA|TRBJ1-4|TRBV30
TGTGCCTCCTTTACGACAGGGGGTTTTCAAAAACTGTTTTTT
CASFTTGGFQKLFF
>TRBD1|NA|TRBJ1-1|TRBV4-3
TGCGCCAGCAGCCAAGACTGGGACAGTAGGACTGAAGCTTTCTTT
CASSQDWDSRTEAFF
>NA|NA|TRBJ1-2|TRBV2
TGTGCCAGCAGTGAAGCTACCTATGGCTACACCTTC
CASSEATYGYTF
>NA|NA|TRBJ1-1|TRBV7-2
TGTGCCAGCAGCTTGGACAGTAACACTGAAGCTTTCTTT
CASSLDSNTEAFF
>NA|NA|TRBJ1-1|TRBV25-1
TGTGCCAGCAGTGAATTTTTCCCGGTGGACACTGAAGCTTTCTTT
CASSEFFPVDTEAFF
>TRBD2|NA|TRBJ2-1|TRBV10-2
TGCGCCAGCAGTGAGTGGGGACTAGCGGGGGGAAATGAGCAGTTCTTC
CASSEWGLAGGNEQFF
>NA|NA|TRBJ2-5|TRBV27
TGTGCCAGCAAAAAATCCAACCAAGAGACCCAGTACTTC
CASKKSNQETQYF
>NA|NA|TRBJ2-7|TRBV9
TGTGCCAGCAGCGTAGATCGTGGGACCTACGAGCAGTACTTC
CASSVDRGTYEQYF